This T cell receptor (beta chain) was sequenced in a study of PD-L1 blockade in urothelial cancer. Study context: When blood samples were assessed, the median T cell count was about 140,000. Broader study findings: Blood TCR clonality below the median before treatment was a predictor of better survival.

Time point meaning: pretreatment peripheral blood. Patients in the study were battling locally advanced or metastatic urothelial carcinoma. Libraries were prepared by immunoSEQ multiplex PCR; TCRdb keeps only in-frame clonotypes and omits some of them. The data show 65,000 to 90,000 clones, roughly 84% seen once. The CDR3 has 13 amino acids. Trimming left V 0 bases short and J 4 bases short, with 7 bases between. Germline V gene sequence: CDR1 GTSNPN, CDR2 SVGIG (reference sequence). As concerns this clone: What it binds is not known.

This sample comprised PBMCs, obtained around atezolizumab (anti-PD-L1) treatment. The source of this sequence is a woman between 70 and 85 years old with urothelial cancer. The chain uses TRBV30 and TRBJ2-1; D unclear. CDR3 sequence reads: CAWSVYEYNEQFF. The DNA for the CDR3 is TGTGCCTGGAGTGTATATGAGTACAATGAGCAGTTCTTC.